Below are 8 T cell receptor beta chains sequenced from a single sample in a study of graft-versus-host responses after intestinal transplantation. Sequencing used immunoSEQ multiplex PCR; TCRdb keeps in-frame clones, though not all of them. This table holds some 93,000 clones, about 91% found once. The antigens of these receptors remain unknown. The source material was unstimulated CD8+ T cells sorted from spleen or lymph node cells, sampled before intestinal transplant. Receptor source: a human donor who received an intestinal transplant.

This chain links TRBV6-5 with TRBJ1-2; 7 bases match TRBD1. Per the germline V gene, CDR1 is MNHEY and CDR2 is SVGAGI. The CDR3 covers 12 residues. V was pared by 6 bases and J by 8 bases, with 6 bases of the junction left unmatched. CDR3 in amino acids: CASRDQGEGYTF. CDR3 bases: TGTGCCAGCAGGGATCAGGGGGAAGGCTACACCTTC.

In this sample, this clone turned up once. The chain links TRBV7-6 to TRBJ2-5; D is perhaps TRBD2 (6 bases). V lost 5 bases, J lost 5 bases, and 15 bases lay in between. This CDR3 is built from 14 residues. Germline V lookup: CDR1 SGHVS, CDR2 FNYEAQ. CDR3 DNA: TGTGCCAGCAGCCGGGACTCCCCCAGGGAGACCCAGTACTTC. This gives the protein CASSRDSPRETQYF.

The chain has TRBV7-6 and TRBJ2-2; the match to TRBD1 covers 9 bases. V lost 6 bases and J lost 5; bases outside the gene matches: 19. The CDR3 totals 19 residues. CDR1 is SGHVS, CDR2 FNYEAQ, per germline. CDR3 coding DNA: TGTGCCAGCAGTTCCCGTCCCGGGACAGGGAGTATCCTAACCGGGGAGCTGTTTTTT. This gives the protein CASSSRPGTGSILTGELFF.

The chain is built from TRBV6-5 and TRBJ2-7; 10 positions agree with TRBD2. This CDR3 has 15 residues. Germline values: CDR1 MNHEY, CDR2 SVGAGI. V lost 4 bases to trimming and J lost 3 bases; unmatched junction nucleotides: 6. In nucleotides, the CDR3 is TGTGCCAGCAGTTCCTGGACTAGCGGACTCTACGAGCAGTACTTC. Translating gives CASSSWTSGLYEQYF.

The chain has TRBV7-9 and TRBJ1-5; 10 bases map to TRBD1. From germline, CDR1 is SEHNR and CDR2 FQNEAQ (reference sequence). V trimming: 5 bases; J trimming: 5 bases; junction bases outside the gene matches: 3. The CDR3 contains 14 residues. DNA of the CDR3: TGTGCCAGCAGCGCGGGACAGGGGTATCAGCCCCAGCATTTT. Its translation is CASSAGQGYQPQHF.

The V and J genes are TRBV28 and TRBJ2-2; tentatively, D is TRBD1 (6 bases). Trimming removed 8 bases at V and 1 base at J, with 11 bases between. CDR3 length: 14 residues. Germline lookup yields CDR1 MDHEN and CDR2 SYDVKM. The CDR3 sequence is CASRGHQNTGELFF. The CDR3 DNA follows: TGTGCCAGCCGGGGACACCAGAACACCGGGGAGCTGTTTTTT. Filled out from reference TRBV28 and TRBJ2-2, the complete variable domain reads DVKVTQSSRYLVKRTGEKVFLECVQDMDHENMFWYRQDPGLGLRLIYFSYDVKMKEKGDIPEGYSVSREKKERFSLILESASTNQTSMYLCASRGHQNTGELFFGEGSRLTVL.

Written as DNA, the CDR3 is TGCGCCAGCAGCCCCACGGACACTAACACTGAAGCTTTCTTT. Its translation: CASSPTDTNTEAFF. The V call is TRBV5-1, the J call TRBJ1-1; D possibly corresponds to TRBD1 (5 bases). This CDR3 comprises 14 residues. Germline V CDR1 and CDR2: SGHRS, YFSETQ. Trimming took 4 bases from V and 2 from J, leaving 12 bases between them.

The chain combines TRBV28 with TRBJ2-1; D is unresolved. Germline lookup yields CDR1 MDHEN and CDR2 SYDVKM. CDR3 size: 13 residues. The V and J ends lost 5 bases and 7 bases respectively, with 12 bases between them. CDR3 loop: CASSPTETNEQFF. CDR3 DNA: TGTGCCAGCAGTCCCACAGAGACAAATGAGCAGTTCTTC.